The 23 T cell receptor beta chains presented below share a single source sample, sequenced in a study of blood T cell repertoires in COVID-19. Profiled with immunoSEQ multiplex PCR; TCRdb holds only in-frame clones, not every one. The data hold around 200,000 clones, with roughly 86% observed a single time. What was sequenced was PBMCs or T cells enriched from blood (not recorded which). These receptors were obtained from a man aged 35 to 55 with acute COVID-19.

The chain uses TRBV19 and TRBJ2-2; 7 bases are shared with TRBD2. The CDR3 sequence is 14 residues long. CDR1 is LNHDA and CDR2 is SQIVND in the germline V gene (reference sequence). The V gene end was trimmed by 7 bases and the J gene end by 2 bases; junction bases not matched to a gene: 4. CDR3 loop: CASNWGGNTGELFF. CDR3 nucleotides: TGTGCCAGTAATTGGGGGGGAAACACCGGGGAGCTGTTTTTT.

The rearrangement joins TRBV9 to TRBJ2-3, with D perhaps matching TRBD2 (6 bases). Trimming pared 2 bases from V and 0 bases from J, leaving 16 bases between. This CDR3 comprises 17 residues. Per the germline V gene, CDR1 is SGDLS and CDR2 is YYNGEE. CDR3 amino acids: CASSVQGGGTSTDTQYF. For the CDR3, the DNA is TGTGCCAGCAGCGTTCAGGGAGGCGGGACCAGCACAGATACGCAGTATTTT.

This sequence joins TRBV18 and TRBJ2-3, with 11 bases identical to TRBD2. The V gene's germline CDR1 is KGHSH and CDR2 LQKENI. This CDR3 is built from 17 residues. After removal of 3 bases from V and 2 bases from J, the junction contained 7 bases not matched to a gene. CDR3 nucleotide sequence: TGTGCCAGCTCACCGTATTTAGCGGGAGGGACCACAGATACGCAGTATTTT. As protein: CASSPYLAGGTTDTQYF. Combining the CDR3 with reference TRBV18 and TRBJ2-3 gives the whole variable domain NAGVMQNPRHLVRRRGQEARLRCSPMKGHSHVYWYRQLPEEGLKFMVYLQKENIIDESGMPKERFSAEFPKEGPSILRIQQVVRGDSAAYFCASSPYLAGGTTDTQYFGPGTRLTVL.

The CDR3 sequence is CAWRTASNSPLHF. DNA for the CDR3: TGTGCCTGGAGGACAGCTTCGAATTCACCCCTCCACTTT. The V gene is TRBV30, the J gene TRBJ1-6; TRBD1 is a possible D gene (5 bases). This CDR3 region has 13 residues. The germline V gene encodes CDR1 GTSNPN and CDR2 SVGIG (reference sequence). The ends were cut back, 3 bases at V and 7 bases at J, with 10 bases in the middle.

The J gene is TRBJ1-4, the V gene TRBV4-1; D may be TRBD1 (6 bases). This CDR3 spans 15 amino acids. The germline V gene has CDR1 MGHRA and CDR2 YSYEKL. V dropped 0 bases and J dropped 8 bases, with 13 bases sitting between them. CDR3 DNA: TGCGCCAGCAGCCAAGACGAGGGGGTAACGGAAAAACTGTTTTTT. Translating gives CASSQDEGVTEKLFF.

The rearrangement links TRBV14 to TRBJ1-2; D is undetermined. Germline CDR1 and CDR2: SGHDN and FVKESK. The CDR3 is 12 residues long. V lost 5 bases and J 4 bases, leaving 8 bases between the germline ends. CDR3 loop: CASSSLFYGYTF. The CDR3 DNA is TGTGCCAGCAGCTCCCTTTTCTATGGCTACACCTTC.

The CDR3 nucleotides are TGTGCCACCGCTGGGGGGGGCAATCAGCCCCAGCATTTT. Translation: CATAGGGNQPQHF. The V call is TRBV24-1, the J call TRBJ1-5, with TRBD1 as a possible D gene (5 bases). This CDR3 spans 13 amino acids. Per the germline V gene, CDR1 is KGHDR and CDR2 is SFDVKD. Trimming took off 9 bases at V and 2 bases at J, with 10 bases between the two ends.

The rearrangement joins TRBV7-9 to TRBJ1-4, with a tentative D call TRBD1 (6 bases). CDR1 is SEHNR and CDR2 is FQNEAQ in the germline V gene (reference sequence). There are 15 residues in the CDR3. The V end was cut by 5 bases, the J end by 3 bases, with 13 bases between. The CDR3 sequence: CASSLLGAANEKLFF. The CDR3 DNA reads TGTGCCAGCAGCCTACTGGGGGCAGCTAATGAAAAACTGTTTTTT.

This chain links TRBV6-5 with TRBJ1-1; a weak D match, TRBD1 (5 bases). This CDR3 is 15 amino acids long. The V end lost 10 bases, the J end lost 1 base, and 19 bases lay between the germline ends. Germline V CDR1 and CDR2: MNHEY, SVGAGI. As DNA, the CDR3 is TGTGCCACTTCTTGGGGGGACTCGGGGAACACTGAAGCTTTCTTT. Its protein product is CATSWGDSGNTEAFF.

The V call is TRBV29-1, the J call TRBJ2-1; 12 bases are shared with TRBD1. The CDR3 totals 15 residues. Trimming removed 4 bases from V and 9 bases from J; junction bases left unmatched: 10. The germline V gene encodes CDR1 SQVTM and CDR2 ANQGSEA. The chain's CDR3 is CSVVRSGTGGTEQFF. Here the CDR3 DNA reads TGCAGCGTTGTCCGATCCGGGACAGGGGGCACTGAGCAGTTCTTC.

This sequence joins TRBV5-1 and TRBJ1-2; 7 bases agree with TRBD1. Unmatched junction bases numbered 4, after V lost 4 bases and J lost 4 bases. Germline CDR1 and CDR2: SGHRS and YFSETQ. CDR3 size: 13 residues. The CDR3 region has the DNA TGCGCCAGCAGCCCGGGACAGACCTATGGCTACACCTTC. Residues: CASSPGQTYGYTF.

The genes are TRBV29-1 and TRBJ2-3; D gene uncertain. The CDR3 contains 13 residues. CDR1 and CDR2 from the germline V gene are SQVTM and ANQGSEA. Trimming removed 4 bases from V and 2 bases from J, with 10 bases in between. The CDR3 DNA sequence: TGCAGCGTTGTGGCACCTGTCACAGATACGCAGTATTTT. This translates into CSVVAPVTDTQYF.

This clone was seen once. The chain couples TRBV7-2 to TRBJ1-2, with 7 nucleotides matching TRBD1. With 3 bases clipped from V and 6 bases from J, the junction kept 10 bases outside the gene matches. The length of the CDR3 is 15 residues. Germline CDR1 and CDR2: SGHTA and FQGNSA. The CDR3 sequence: CASSFRPGTANGYTF. Here the CDR3 DNA reads TGTGCCAGCAGCTTTCGTCCTGGGACAGCAAATGGCTACACCTTC.

On this clone itself: The sample carries other DNA sequences with the same CDR3. V usage is TRBV7-2 and J usage is TRBJ2-7; D possibly corresponds to TRBD2 (6 bases). CDR1 is SGHTA, CDR2 FQGNSA, per germline. The ends were cut back, 4 bases at V and 2 bases at J, with 12 bases in the middle. This CDR3 is built from 14 residues. The CDR3 sequence is CASSSGLAPYEQYF. The CDR3 DNA is TGTGCCAGCAGCTCCGGCCTAGCGCCCTACGAGCAGTACTTC.

As for this clone: Compared with germline, one end of the junction differs, possibly owing to a read error. This chain links TRBV5-5 with TRBJ2-1; the D gene is possibly TRBD1 (5 bases). The CDR3 length is 16 residues. CDR1 is SGHKS, CDR2 YYEKEE, per germline (reference sequence). CDR3 DNA: TGTGCCAGCAGCTTTGGGCCAGGGTGGTCCTCCAATGAGCAGTTCTTC. It translates to CASSFGPGWSSNEQFF.

The J gene is TRBJ2-1, the V gene TRBV10-1, with D possibly matching TRBD1 (5 bases). CDR1 is WNHNN and CDR2 is SYGVQD in the germline V gene (reference sequence). The length of the CDR3 is 14 residues. V was shortened by 8 bases and J by 4 bases, with 15 bases between the two germline ends. This CDR3 reads CASAIRDYYNEQFF. The CDR3, as DNA: TGCGCCAGCGCTATCAGGGATTATTACAATGAGCAGTTCTTC.

This chain connects TRBV19 to TRBJ1-2, with D unclear. This CDR3 has 13 residues. Germline loops: CDR1 LNHDA, CDR2 SQIVND (reference sequence). Trimming stripped 0 bases from V and 9 bases from J, with 11 bases between. The CDR3 here is CASSIERAGSYTF. The CDR3 coding sequence is TGTGCCAGTAGTATAGAGCGGGCTGGGAGCTACACCTTC. Supplemented by reference TRBV19 and TRBJ1-2, the full variable domain reads DGGITQSPKYLFRKEGQNVTLSCEQNLNHDAMYWYRQDPGQGLRLIYYSQIVNDFQKGDIAEGYSVSREKKESFPLTVTSAQKNPTAFYLCASSIERAGSYTFGSGTRLTVV.

V and J are TRBV9 and TRBJ2-1; D is undetermined. Germline CDR1 is SGDLS and CDR2 is YYNGEE. The V gene lost 0 bases and the J gene lost 4 bases, with 8 bases spanning the gap. There are 14 residues in the CDR3. The CDR3 protein is CASSVAPSYNEQFF. The CDR3 coding sequence is TGTGCCAGCAGCGTAGCTCCCAGTTACAATGAGCAGTTCTTC.

The chain carries TRBV7-9 and TRBJ2-2; 7 bases fit TRBD1. Germline values: CDR1 SEHNR, CDR2 FQNEAQ (reference sequence). CDR3 length: 16 residues. J gave up 3 bases and V 4 bases, and 8 bases lay outside the gene matches. The CDR3 sequence is CASSSSGTAHTGELFF. CDR3 DNA: TGTGCCAGCAGCTCCTCCGGGACAGCGCACACCGGGGAGCTGTTTTTT.

V usage is TRBV20-1 and J usage is TRBJ2-7; D not certain. Per germline, CDR1 DFQATT and CDR2 SNEGSKA (reference sequence). The CDR3 length is 11 residues. V gave up 2 bases and J gave up 7 bases, with 9 bases separating them. CDR3 bases: TGCAGTGCTAGACCTGTTACAGAGCAGTACTTC. Amino acids: CSARPVTEQYF.

The rearrangement uses TRBV5-5 and TRBJ2-4; D might be TRBD1 (7 bases). In germline, CDR1 is SGHKS, CDR2 YYEKEE (reference sequence). This CDR3 comprises 16 residues. Trimming stripped 4 bases from V and 0 bases from J, with 14 bases between. DNA of the CDR3: TGTGCCAGCAGCGTCAGGGGGAGGATAGCCAAAAACATTCAGTACTTC. Encoded protein: CASSVRGRIAKNIQYF.

The chain carries TRBV5-1 and TRBJ2-3; 7 positions match TRBD2. This CDR3 has 16 residues. Germline trimming cut 3 bases from V and 4 bases from J; bases unmatched to any gene: 11. Germline CDR1 and CDR2: SGHRS and YFSETQ. CDR3 nucleotide sequence: TGCGCCAGCAGCTCGGGGGGTAACTCCCGGGCAGATACGCAGTATTTT. It codes for CASSSGGNSRADTQYF.

V gene TRBV10-3 combines with J gene TRBJ2-1, with a tentative D call TRBD2 (5 bases). Trimming removed 9 bases at V and 3 bases at J, with 12 bases between. The CDR3 is 13 amino acids. Germline V gene data show CDR1 as ENHRY and CDR2 as SYGVKD. Here the CDR3 DNA reads TGTGCCATTGGAGGCCTTGGCTACAATGAGCAGTTCTTC. It encodes CAIGGLGYNEQFF.